This T cell receptor (beta chain) derives from a study of blood T cell repertoires in COVID-19 (dated by TCRdb to 2018 to 2021). Background on the whole study: The collaborator samples originated in the United States, Italy and Spain and spanned the acute and convalescent phases of COVID-19. The prospective study material was composed of cDNA or gDNA derived from T cells, B-cell-depleted T cells, or PBMCs. The dataset comprised deeply sampled blood TCRbeta repertoires from subjects exposed to, actively infected with, or recovered from COVID-19. A freely available public database, intended as a resource for researchers studying the immune response to SARS-CoV-2, is where the repertoires were released. Samples came from the ongoing ImmuneRACE study (first 160 participants) plus 1,254 subjects from 6 global collaborators. A de-identified subject ID, COVID-19 status, age in years and sex were almost always included in the sample metadata. Where available, HLA class I and class II types were taken from metadata supplied by the sample provider and were not determined by assay-based typing. Results and caveats for the whole study, not just this receptor: Clinical and demographic metadata were provided uncurated, with the amount varying by source and participant.

According to the germline V gene (reference sequence), CDR1 reads SGHNT and CDR2 reads YYREEE. From the cysteine through the phenylalanine, the CDR3 covers 12 amino acids. Of all the DNA, just the CDR3 is kept, 36 bases in frame from base 1. V is reduced by 4 bases and J by 9 bases, leaving a spacing of 11 bases between them. Whole blood was collected in K2EDTA tubes by collaborating institutions according to the institutions' own protocols. For TCRbeta analysis, collaborators shipped samples as frozen whole blood, isolated PBMCs, or DNA extracted from either of those sample types. TCRbeta CDR3 regions were amplified from genomic DNA using the immunoSEQ Assay, a bias-controlled multiplex PCR. The published analysis was carried out like this. The number of nucleated cells in each sample was estimated from the amplification of reference gene primers within the assay. Sequence reads were collapsed and filtered to measure the absolute abundance of every unique TCRbeta CDR3 rearrangement. For each sample, productive Simpson clonality was calculated as the square root of Simpson's diversity index over productive rearrangements. Entries here come from immuneACCESS through TCRdb and include only in-frame sequences with V and J called. Some clones fail to appear in such tables; in the studies checked, an unresolved V gene covers under half of the shortfall, and the cause of the remainder is unknown. Clone size and the V and J calls come from that table; the DNA yielded D and trimming. The sample table records fewer than 110,000 clones; approximately 92% of these occur just once. 5% to 6% of the sample is held by the ten biggest clonotypes.

Concerning this clone: What this receptor recognizes is not known. No base qualities exist here, and no much larger clone lies one base off it.

The chain uses TRBV5-4 and TRBJ2-1, with the D gene not confidently named. The sample consisted of peripheral blood. The receptor comes from a man aged 50 or older with active COVID-19. The base sequence is TGTGCCAGCAGCGGATCTAGTCGTGAGCAGTTCTTC. Its amino acids are CASSGSSREQFF.